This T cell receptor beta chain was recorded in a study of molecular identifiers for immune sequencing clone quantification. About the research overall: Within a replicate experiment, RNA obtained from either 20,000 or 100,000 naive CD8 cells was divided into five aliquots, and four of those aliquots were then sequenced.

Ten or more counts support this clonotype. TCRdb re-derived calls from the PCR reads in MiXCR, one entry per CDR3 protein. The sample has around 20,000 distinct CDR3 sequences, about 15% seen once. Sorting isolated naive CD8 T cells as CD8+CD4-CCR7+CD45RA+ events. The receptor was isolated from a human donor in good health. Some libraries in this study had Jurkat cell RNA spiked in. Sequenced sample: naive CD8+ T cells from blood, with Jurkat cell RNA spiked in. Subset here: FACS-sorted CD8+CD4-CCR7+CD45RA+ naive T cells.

The CDR3, as DNA: TGCAGCGTTGAAGATTGGTCTAGCGGGAGTTACGAGCAGTACTTC. Translating gives CSVEDWSSGSYEQYF. V and J are TRBV29-1 and TRBJ2-7; 10 bases map to TRBD2. The CDR3 runs to 15 residues. The V segment lost 0 bases and the J segment 4 bases; nucleotides outside the gene matches: 6. Germline V gives CDR1 SQVTM, CDR2 ANQGSEA.